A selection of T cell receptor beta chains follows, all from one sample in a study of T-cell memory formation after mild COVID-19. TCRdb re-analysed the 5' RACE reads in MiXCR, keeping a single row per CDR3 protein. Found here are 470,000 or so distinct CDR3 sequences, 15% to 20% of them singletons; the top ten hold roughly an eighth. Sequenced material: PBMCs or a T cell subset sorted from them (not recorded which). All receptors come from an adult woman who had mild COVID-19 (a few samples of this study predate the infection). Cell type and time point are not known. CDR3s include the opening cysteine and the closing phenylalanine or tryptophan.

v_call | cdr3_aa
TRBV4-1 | CASSQDSQGTEAFF
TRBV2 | CASLRLAEYTDTQYF
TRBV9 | CASSGGAQSDTQYF
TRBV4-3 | CASSQDWGPPDGYTF
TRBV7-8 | CASSVPRGFQETQYF
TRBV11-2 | CASSLAGGRSGTQYF
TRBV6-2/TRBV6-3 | CASKETGPYNEQFF
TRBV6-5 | CASSYSMGGAGEQYF
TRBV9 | CASSVGGGEYPGNTIYF
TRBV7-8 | CASSQGQATNEKLFF
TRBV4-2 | CASSQAPSGTSGGETQYF
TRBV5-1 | CASRPLESYGYTF
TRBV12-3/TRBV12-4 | CASSPRTTSTDTQYF
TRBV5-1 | CASSLSTGELFF
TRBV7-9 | CASSSSGTGDTGELFF
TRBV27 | CASSLSRGAETQYF
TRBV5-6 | CASSLSMKQETQYF
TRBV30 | CAWSVLGDQPQHF
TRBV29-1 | CSVEGSNTEAFF
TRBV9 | CASSVVAGGPDEQFF
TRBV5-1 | CASSLEGPRAYNEQFF
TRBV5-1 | CASSLDGADKGYTF
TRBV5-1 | CASSFAGGKGEKLFF
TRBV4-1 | CASSQEYRRGSSYNEQFF
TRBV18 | CASSLNTASYEQYF
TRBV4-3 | CASQGSGTSVRNEQFF
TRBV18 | CASSPSYGVDQPQHF
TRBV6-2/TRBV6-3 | CASSTPTRRPAWQFF
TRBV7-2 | CASRVVRVLETGELFF
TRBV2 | CASRIRSGGSTDTQYF
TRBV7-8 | CASSPYAGGGMNTEAFF
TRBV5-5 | CASSWSGTQTEAFF